One and the same sample provided the 31 T cell receptor beta chains below, sequenced in a study of T-cell memory formation after mild COVID-19. TCRdb ran MiXCR on the 5' RACE reads and lists one entry per CDR3 protein. The repertoire includes around 110,000 distinct CDR3 sequences, over 15% of them detected once, and 28% sits in the top ten. Source material: PBMCs or a T cell subset sorted from them (not recorded which). Receptors originate from an adult woman who had mild COVID-19 (a few samples of this study predate the infection). Cell type and time point are not known.

This clonotype occurred a few times. CDR3 sequence (DNA): TGTGCCAGCAGCCAAGTCCGGGGTTACGAGCAGTACTTC. This encodes CASSQVRGYEQYF. V is TRBV3-1 and J is TRBJ2-7; D possibly corresponds to TRBD2 (5 bases). With 1 base removed from V and 4 bases from J, the gap between germline ends came to 8 bases. The CDR3 spans 13 residues. Looked up from germline, CDR1 is LGHDT and CDR2 is YNNKEL (reference sequence).

The V call is TRBV7-8, the J call TRBJ2-7; 7 positions agree with TRBD2. After removal of 3 bases from V and 6 bases from J, the junction contained 17 bases not matched to a gene. The CDR3 totals 17 residues. The V gene's germline CDR1 is SGHVS and CDR2 FQNEAQ. In nucleotides, the CDR3 is TGTGCCAGCAGCTTCCTTGGGGTGGGAGGGCCTCTTTCCGAGCAGTACTTC. Translated, it gives CASSFLGVGGPLSEQYF.

The chain employs TRBV4-1 and TRBJ1-1; D possibly corresponds to TRBD1 (5 bases). The CDR3 has 16 residues. V was cut by 1 base and J by 0 bases, with 12 bases left in between. Germline-derived CDR1 and CDR2 are MGHRA and YSYEKL. In nucleotides, the CDR3 is TGCGCCAGCAGCCAAGCGGGGCTGGGCGTGAACACTGAAGCTTTCTTT. It yields the protein CASSQAGLGVNTEAFF.

This clonotype was seen only a few times. The chain combines TRBV6-5 with TRBJ1-3; unclear D gene. Trimming left V 6 bases short and J 2 bases short, with 14 bases between. The CDR3 spans 15 residues. Germline values: CDR1 MNHEY, CDR2 SVGAGI. In nucleotides, the CDR3 is TGTGCCAGCAGCCCGACACCAGGACCTGGAAACACCATATATTTT. This encodes CASSPTPGPGNTIYF.

The table lists this clonotype with many counts. This chain links TRBV12-3 or TRBV12-4 with TRBJ2-1; TRBD2 matches 13 bases. CDR3 size: 15 residues. Trimming cost V 5 bases and J 10 bases; bases outside gene matches: 8. The CDR3 DNA sequence: TGTGCCAGCAGTCTTGGACTAGCGGGAGCGGGAGAGCAGTTCTTC. Its protein product is CASSLGLAGAGEQFF.

This clonotype has a handful of counts. The chain employs TRBV3-1 and TRBJ1-5; D gene uncertain. Between the trimmed V and J ends, which lost 0 bases and 0 bases, there was a span of 6 bases. CDR3 length equals 15 residues. Germline values: CDR1 LGHDT, CDR2 YNNKEL (reference sequence). CDR3 DNA: TGTGCCAGCAGCCAAGACCGGTTTAGCAATCAGCCCCAGCATTTT. Residues: CASSQDRFSNQPQHF.

This chain connects TRBV27 to TRBJ1-5; maybe TRBD1 (5 bases). V gave up 5 bases and J gave up 3 bases, with 11 bases separating them. CDR3 length equals 14 residues. CDR1 and CDR2 from the germline V gene are MNHEY and SMNVEV (reference sequence). CDR3 nucleotide sequence: TGTGCCAGCAGTCCCCCAGGGCTCAATCAGCCCCAGCATTTT. Translated, it gives CASSPPGLNQPQHF.

V usage is TRBV12-2 and J usage is TRBJ2-1; the table's D call TRBD2 went unverified against the DNA. TRBV12-2 is tagged as a pseudogene. The CDR3 consists of 17 residues. In DNA, the CDR3 is TGTGCAAGTCGCTCCCTCCCCACTAGCATAGATTACAATGAGCAGTTCTTC. Its translation: CASRSLPTSIDYNEQFF.

The rearrangement uses TRBV6-1 and TRBJ1-5; D is unclear. The CDR3 loop spans 14 amino acids. CDR1 is MNHNS, CDR2 SASEGT, per germline. Between the trimmed V and J ends, which lost 6 bases and 2 bases, there was a span of 11 bases. CDR3 residues: CASRIGVGNQPQHF. In nucleotides, the CDR3 is TGTGCCAGCAGGATTGGGGTTGGCAATCAGCCCCAGCATTTT.

This clonotype was observed a handful of times. The gene calls are TRBV7-6 and TRBJ2-7, with D maybe TRBD1 (6 bases). Trimming shortened V by 5 bases and J by 3 bases, and 14 bases separated the two germline ends. The CDR3 covers 14 residues. Germline V gene data show CDR1 as SGHVS and CDR2 as FNYEAQ. The chain's CDR3 is CASSPRDTYYEQYF. As DNA, the CDR3 is TGTGCCAGCAGCCCCCGGGACACATACTACGAGCAGTACTTC.

The rearrangement joins TRBV7-9 to TRBJ1-1; D possibly corresponds to TRBD1 (5 bases). This CDR3 contains 15 residues. Germline V gene lookup returns CDR1 SEHNR and CDR2 FQNEAQ (reference sequence). Deletions cut 0 bases from V and 2 bases from J, with 10 bases between. The CDR3 here is CASSLALGTNTEAFF. CDR3 DNA: TGTGCCAGCAGCTTAGCTTTAGGGACCAACACTGAAGCTTTCTTT.

This clonotype appeared a few times. The chain recombines TRBV30 with TRBJ1-4; D is undetermined. The CDR3 sequence is 13 residues long. The V gene lost 0 bases and the J gene lost 5 bases, with 7 bases spanning the gap. The germline V gene encodes CDR1 GTSNPN and CDR2 SVGIG (reference sequence). The CDR3 reads CAWSVLGNEKLFF. The CDR3 DNA sequence: TGTGCCTGGAGTGTTTTGGGGAATGAAAAACTGTTTTTT.

This clonotype was observed a few times. This chain uses TRBV12-3 or TRBV12-4 with TRBJ2-1, with D unresolved. V was shortened by 3 bases and J by 7 bases, with 4 bases between the two germline ends. The CDR3 is 11 residues long. Written as DNA, the CDR3 is TGTGCCAGCAGTTTCGAGAATGAGCAGTTCTTC. This sequence encodes CASSFENEQFF.

This clonotype was seen a handful of times. The chain recombines TRBV7-9 with TRBJ2-7; TRBD2 is a possible D gene (6 bases). Germline CDR1 is SEHNR and CDR2 is FQNEAQ (reference sequence). The CDR3 consists of 14 residues. The germline V and J ends were trimmed by 5 bases and 3 bases, with 14 bases remaining between them. Here the CDR3 reads CASSRPEGLYEQYF. The CDR3 bases are TGTGCCAGCAGCCGTCCGGAGGGCCTCTACGAGCAGTACTTC.

This clonotype has a handful of counts. The chain has TRBV7-9 and TRBJ2-3; TRBD1 aligns across 9 bases. The CDR3 sequence is 15 residues long. The J segment lost 2 bases and the V segment lost 4 bases, leaving 4 bases of the junction unmatched. CDR1 is SEHNR, CDR2 FQNEAQ, per germline (reference sequence). This chain's CDR3 is CASSSTGGNTDTQYF. The CDR3, as DNA: TGTGCCAGCAGCTCGACAGGGGGGAACACAGATACGCAGTATTTT.

This clonotype was observed a handful of times. The chain has TRBV4-2 and TRBJ2-7, with D hard to call. Trimming removed 0 bases at V and 0 bases at J, with 12 bases between. The CDR3 covers 16 residues. The germline CDR1 and CDR2 sequences are LGHNA and YNFKEQ. DNA for the CDR3: TGTGCCAGCAGCCAAGACCAACGGGCAGGCTCCTACGAGCAGTACTTC. Protein: CASSQDQRAGSYEQYF.

The J gene is TRBJ2-3, the V gene TRBV11-3; 13 nucleotides align to TRBD2. Germline values: CDR1 SGHNT, CDR2 YENEEA. This CDR3 has 18 residues. Trimming at V came to 4 bases and at J to 3 bases, leaving 10 bases not matched to a gene. The CDR3 here is CASSSTSGGASETDTQYF. CDR3 sequence (DNA): TGTGCCAGCAGCTCAACTAGCGGGGGGGCCAGTGAGACAGATACGCAGTATTTT.

The chain combines TRBV6-2 or TRBV6-3 with TRBJ1-1; maybe TRBD1 (6 bases). The ends were cut back, 4 bases at V and 8 bases at J, with 11 bases in the middle. Germline V gene lookup returns CDR1 MNHEY and CDR2 SVGEGT. The CDR3 is 12 residues long. As DNA, the CDR3 is TGTGCCAGCAGTTCGGACAGTCCCGAAGCTTTCTTT. It specifies CASSSDSPEAFF.

V is TRBV7-2 and J is TRBJ2-1; no clear D. The CDR3 is made up of 17 amino acids. Germline values: CDR1 SGHTA, CDR2 FQGNSA. Trimming shortened V by 4 bases and J by 6 bases, and 22 bases separated the two germline ends. The chain's CDR3 is CASSSPFWADDANEQFF. CDR3 nucleotide sequence: TGTGCCAGCAGCTCGCCATTCTGGGCGGATGACGCCAATGAGCAGTTCTTC.

The chain carries TRBV2 and TRBJ2-3; D is possibly TRBD2 (6 bases). CDR3 length equals 14 residues. Germline V gives CDR1 SNHLY, CDR2 FYNNEI. V lost 3 bases, J lost 2 bases, and 9 bases lay in between. This chain's CDR3 is CASSDSGFTDTQYF. The CDR3 bases are TGTGCCAGCAGTGATAGCGGATTCACAGATACGCAGTATTTT.

This clonotype was counted between two and nine times. V and J are TRBV7-3 and TRBJ1-1; possible D gene TRBD1, 6 bases. The CDR3 has 14 residues. Trimming took off 5 bases at V and 5 bases at J, with 15 bases between the two ends. The germline gives CDR1 SGHTA, CDR2 FQGTGA. CDR3 DNA sequence: TGTGCCAGCAGCGCTTCAGCAGGGGTGACTGAAGCTTTCTTT. As protein: CASSASAGVTEAFF.

This clonotype turned up a few times. V gene TRBV13 combines with J gene TRBJ2-6; TRBD1 agrees at 10 bases. J lost 0 bases, V lost 5 bases, and 10 bases had no gene match. Germline V CDR1 and CDR2: PRHDT, FYEKMQ (reference sequence). CDR3 length: 19 residues. The CDR3 DNA follows: TGTGCCAGCAGCCCCACTCCGGGACAGGGGTTCTCTGGGGCCAACGTCCTGACTTTC. Its translation is CASSPTPGQGFSGANVLTF.

V usage is TRBV20-1 and J usage is TRBJ2-5; weak D call: TRBD2 (6 bases). The CDR3 covers 14 residues. The V end was cut by 6 bases, the J end by 2 bases, with 16 bases between. The germline gives CDR1 DFQATT, CDR2 SNEGSKA (reference sequence). The CDR3 reads CSALRLGTQETQYF. The DNA of the CDR3 is TGCAGTGCCTTACGACTAGGCACACAAGAGACCCAGTACTTC.

The chain joins TRBV9 to TRBJ2-2; D is uncertain. Between the trimmed V and J ends, which lost 0 bases and 5 bases, there was a span of 8 bases. Germline V gene lookup returns CDR1 SGDLS and CDR2 YYNGEE. CDR3 length: 14 amino acids. CDR3 DNA sequence: TGTGCCAGCAGCGTAGTGGGCCTAACCGGGGAGCTGTTTTTT. It encodes CASSVVGLTGELFF. Full variable domain (outside the CDR3, taken from reference TRBV9 and TRBJ2-2): DSGVTQTPKHLITATGQRVTLRCSPRSGDLSVYWYQQSLDQGLQFLIQYYNGEERAKGNILERFSAQQFPDLHSELNLSSLELGDSALYFCASSVVGLTGELFFGEGSRLTVL.

There are a few counts of this clonotype. The chain employs TRBV20-1 and TRBJ2-7; the D is unclear. CDR3 size: 14 residues. Per germline, CDR1 DFQATT and CDR2 SNEGSKA (reference sequence). Trimming removed 3 bases at V and 2 bases at J, with 14 bases between. For the CDR3, the DNA is TGCAGTGCTAGGGACGGCCCTATGGCCTACGAGCAGTACTTC. This codes for CSARDGPMAYEQYF.

This clonotype turned up a few times. The J gene is TRBJ2-2, the V gene TRBV12-3 or TRBV12-4; 7 bases match TRBD2. The CDR3 is made up of 14 amino acids. The J segment lost 4 bases and the V segment lost 6 bases, leaving 5 bases of the junction unmatched. CDR3 loop: CASSPLASTGELFF. CDR3 DNA: TGTGCCAGCAGCCCACTAGCGTCCACCGGGGAGCTGTTTTTT.

The CDR3 DNA reads as TGTGCCAGCAGTTACTCTGACAGGGCTGAAGCTTTCTTT. Translating gives CASSYSDRAEAFF. The rearrangement uses TRBV6-5 and TRBJ1-1, with 7 bases that match TRBD1. Germline lookup yields CDR1 MNHEY and CDR2 SVGAGI. V shed 0 bases and J 6 bases; nucleotides not matched to a gene: 1. CDR3 length: 13 residues.

The chain combines TRBV19 with TRBJ1-2, with D possibly matching TRBD1 (6 bases). Between the trimmed V and J ends, which lost 9 bases and 4 bases, there was a span of 12 bases. The CDR3 consists of 12 residues. Germline CDR1 LNHDA, CDR2 SQIVND (reference sequence). In nucleotides, the CDR3 is TGTGCCAGCGCACAGGGTAGCTATGGCTACACCTTC. It encodes CASAQGSYGYTF. The full variable domain, in which reference TRBV19 and TRBJ1-2 provide the parts outside the CDR3, is DGGITQSPKYLFRKEGQNVTLSCEQNLNHDAMYWYRQDPGQGLRLIYYSQIVNDFQKGDIAEGYSVSREKKESFPLTVTSAQKNPTAFYLCASAQGSYGYTFGSGTRLTVV.

The gene calls are TRBV12-3 or TRBV12-4 and TRBJ2-3; D is undetermined. Trimming left V 8 bases short and J 1 base short, with 7 bases between. The CDR3 sequence is 12 residues long. The CDR3 bases are TGTGCCAGCTCTGGCGGCACAGATACGCAGTATTTT. Translated: CASSGGTDTQYF.

This chain uses TRBV7-9 with TRBJ2-1; 9 bases line up with TRBD1. Germline CDR1 reads SEHNR; CDR2 reads FQNEAQ (reference sequence). The CDR3 length is 15 residues. Trimming cost V 5 bases and J 8 bases; bases outside gene matches: 10. CDR3 DNA sequence: TGTGCCAGCAGCCCCCCCGGACAGGGGAGGGATGAGCAGTTCTTC. Translated: CASSPPGQGRDEQFF.

This clonotype came up a few times. V usage is TRBV20-1 and J usage is TRBJ1-2; 7 bases agree with TRBD1. This CDR3 region has 13 residues. Germline V gives CDR1 DFQATT, CDR2 SNEGSKA (reference sequence). V shed 7 bases, J shed 3 bases, and the junction held 8 bases outside the gene matches. The CDR3 reads CSVLRDRDYGYTF. The CDR3 DNA reads as TGCAGTGTTCTTCGGGACAGAGACTATGGCTACACCTTC.